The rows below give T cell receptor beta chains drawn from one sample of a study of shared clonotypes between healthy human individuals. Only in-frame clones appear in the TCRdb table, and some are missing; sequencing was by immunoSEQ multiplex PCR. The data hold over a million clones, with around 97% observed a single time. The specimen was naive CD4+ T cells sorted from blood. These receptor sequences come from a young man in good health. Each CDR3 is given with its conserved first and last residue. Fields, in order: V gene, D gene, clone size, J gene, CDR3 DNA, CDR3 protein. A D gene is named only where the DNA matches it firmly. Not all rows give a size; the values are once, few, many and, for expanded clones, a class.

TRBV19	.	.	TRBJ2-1	TGTGCCAGTCGCTCGGAGAGCTCCTACAATGAGCAGTTCTTC	CASRSESSYNEQFF
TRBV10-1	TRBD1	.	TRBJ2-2	TGCGCCAGCAGAGGGGACAGGAGCACCGGGGAGCTGTTTTTT	CASRGDRSTGELFF
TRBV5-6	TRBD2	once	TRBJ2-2	TGTGCCAGCAGGGCCGGGACTAGCGGGAGCGGGGAGCTGTTTTTT	CASRAGTSGSGELFF
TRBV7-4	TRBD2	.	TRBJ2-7	TGTGCCAGCAGCTTAAAAGTGCTAGCGGGAGGGCCCTACGAGCAGTACTTC	CASSLKVLAGGPYEQYF
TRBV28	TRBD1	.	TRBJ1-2	TGTGCCAGCTTTAAGTTTTGGGGACAGGATCAGAAGCACTACACCTTC	CASFKFWGQDQKHYTF
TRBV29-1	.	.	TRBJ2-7	TGCAGCGTTGGATTAGTCGGAGGGTACGAGCAGTACTTC	CSVGLVGGYEQYF
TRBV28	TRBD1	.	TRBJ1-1	TGTGCCAGCAATTTCTGGGACAGGAGGAACACTGAAGCTTTCTTT	CASNFWDRRNTEAFF
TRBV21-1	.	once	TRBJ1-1	TGTGCCAGAGAGACAGAAAAAGCTTTCTTT	CARETEKAFF
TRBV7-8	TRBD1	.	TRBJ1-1	TGTGCCAGCAGCAAGACAGGGGCCCCCAGAGGGACTGAAGCTTTCTTT	CASSKTGAPRGTEAFF
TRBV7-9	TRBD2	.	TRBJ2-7	TGTGCCAGCAGCTTATCGGGGGGACTAGCGGGAGGTGGGTCCTACGAGCAGTACTTC	CASSLSGGLAGGGSYEQYF
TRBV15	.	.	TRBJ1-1	TGTGCCACCAGCAGAGCGACGGGTATGAACACTGAAGCTTTCTTT	CATSRATGMNTEAFF
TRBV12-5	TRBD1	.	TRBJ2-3	TGTGCTAGTGGTTTATTCCCAAGACAGGGATACACAGATACGCAGTATTTT	CASGLFPRQGYTDTQYF
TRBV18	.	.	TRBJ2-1	TGTGCCAGCTCACCAGGGGAATACAATGAGCAGTTCTTC	CASSPGEYNEQFF
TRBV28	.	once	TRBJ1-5	TGTGCCAGCAGTTCCTTCTCGGGGGGTTTTAATCAGCCCCAGCATTTT	CASSSFSGGFNQPQHF
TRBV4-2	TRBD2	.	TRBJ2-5	TGTGCCAGCAGCCAAGGCGTTGGCGGGAGCGGTGAGACCCAGTACTTC	CASSQGVGGSGETQYF
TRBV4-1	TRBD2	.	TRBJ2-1	TGCGCCAGCAGCCAAGAACTAGCGGGAAGATACAATGAGCAGTTCTTC	CASSQELAGRYNEQFF
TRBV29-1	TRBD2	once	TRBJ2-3	TGCAGCGTTGTTAGCGGGAGCACAGATACGCAGTATTTT	CSVVSGSTDTQYF
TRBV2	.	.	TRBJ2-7	TGTGCCAGCAGCACAGAACTAGCTCTAGTCCACGAGCAGTACTTC	CASSTELALVHEQYF
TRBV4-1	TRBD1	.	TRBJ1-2	TGCGCCAGCAGCCAAGGACAGGGACAGGGGAGTAACTACACCTTC	CASSQGQGQGSNYTF
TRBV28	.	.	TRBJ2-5	TGTGCCAGCAGTTATCAAGAGACCCAGTACTTC	CASSYQETQYF
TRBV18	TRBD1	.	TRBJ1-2	TGTGCCAGTCGAGAGGGGACAGGGTTCGGCTACACCTTC	CASREGTGFGYTF
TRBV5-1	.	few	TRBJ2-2	TGCGCCAGCATGAGGGAGCATCACACCGGGGAGCTGTTTTTT	CASMREHHTGELFF
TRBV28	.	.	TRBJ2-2	TGTGCCAGCAAGTCCCGTCCCGGGGTCCCGTGGACCGGGGAGCTGTTTTTT	CASKSRPGVPWTGELFF